These 30 T cell receptor beta chains were all obtained from the same sample, sequenced in a study of cytomegalovirus exposure and HLA in healthy donors. PCR amplification relied on 60 Vbeta primers (plus 13 Jbeta primers). Assay: immunoSEQ multiplex PCR; the TCRdb copy retains only in-frame clones and omits some. Of some 94,000 clones listed, 65% to 85% were seen once; the top ten hold roughly 3.2%. The sequencing input was PBMCs. These receptors all stem from a man between 35 and 55 years old in good health and CMV-seronegative.

The chain is built from TRBV14 and TRBJ2-7, with D maybe TRBD2 (5 bases). Germline V CDR1 and CDR2: SGHDN, FVKESK. This CDR3 is built from 13 residues. Between the trimmed V and J ends, which lost 2 bases and 3 bases, there was a span of 8 bases. DNA for the CDR3: TGTGCCAGCAGCCAATTTCGGGGCTACGAGCAGTACTTC. The encoded protein is CASSQFRGYEQYF.

The CDR3, as DNA: TGTGCCAGCAGCTTATCGGGACAGTACGAGCAGTACTTC. Its translation: CASSLSGQYEQYF. This chain connects TRBV11-1 to TRBJ2-7; 7 nucleotides align to TRBD1. Looked up from germline, CDR1 is SGHAT and CDR2 is FQDESV (reference sequence). V lost 2 bases, J lost 4 bases, and 2 bases stayed unmatched. The CDR3 runs to 13 residues.

The chain links TRBV2 to TRBJ2-6, with 9 bases that match TRBD1. This CDR3 contains 16 residues. J was trimmed by 3 bases and V by 8 bases; bases with no gene match: 8. Germline V gene lookup returns CDR1 SNHLY and CDR2 FYNNEI. The CDR3 region is CASGTGTGNGANVLTF. In nucleotides, the CDR3 is TGTGCCAGCGGTACCGGGACAGGGAATGGGGCCAACGTCCTGACTTTC.

CDR3 nucleotides: TGTGCCAGCACCAATGACAGGGCCTCTAATTCACCCCTCCACTTT. Amino acids: CASTNDRASNSPLHF. The chain recombines TRBV11-2 with TRBJ1-6, with TRBD1 matching over 7 bases. This CDR3 comprises 15 residues. CDR1 and CDR2 (germline): SGHAT, FQNNGV. V lost 7 bases to trimming and J lost 6 bases; unmatched junction nucleotides: 9.

The chain links TRBV18 to TRBJ1-4; D is unresolved. The CDR3 extends over 13 amino acids. CDR1 is KGHSH and CDR2 is LQKENI in the germline V gene. V lost 2 bases and J 7 bases, leaving 8 bases between the germline ends. The CDR3 DNA reads as TGTGCCAGCTCACCAACGACGGGTGAAAAACTGTTTTTT. It encodes CASSPTTGEKLFF.

The chain combines TRBV30 with TRBJ1-3; TRBD1 is a possible D gene (6 bases). The CDR3 totals 14 residues. Trimming stripped 0 bases from V and 4 bases from J, with 10 bases between. Per germline, CDR1 GTSNPN and CDR2 SVGIG (reference sequence). The CDR3 DNA reads as TGTGCCTGGAGTGTACAGGGCGCAGGAAACACCATATATTTT. As protein: CAWSVQGAGNTIYF.

The rearrangement joins TRBV11-3 to TRBJ2-2, with a tentative D call TRBD2 (5 bases). The CDR3 is 16 residues long. Trimming left V 1 base short and J 4 bases short, with 13 bases between. CDR1 and CDR2 (germline): SGHNT, YENEEA. CDR3 in DNA: TGTGCCAGCAGCTTAGGGCTCCGGGGTGGCACCGGGGAGCTGTTTTTT. This translates into CASSLGLRGGTGELFF.

The V gene is TRBV6-5, the J gene TRBJ1-4, with D possibly TRBD1 on 6 matching bases. Germline CDR1 is MNHEY and CDR2 is SVGAGI. The CDR3 covers 13 residues. V lost 10 bases to trimming and J lost 0 bases, with 9 bases between them. The CDR3 nucleotides read TGTGCCACTCAGGGGTCAACTAATGAAAAACTGTTTTTT. Its protein is CATQGSTNEKLFF.

This clone came up a few times. This chain connects TRBV30 to TRBJ1-1, with TRBD1 as a possible D gene (5 bases). The CDR3 is 14 residues long. V was pared by 6 bases and J by 1 base, with 15 bases between. The germline gives CDR1 GTSNPN, CDR2 SVGIG (reference sequence). The CDR3 protein is CACTREGRNTEAFF. The CDR3 DNA reads as TGTGCCTGTACCAGGGAGGGTAGGAACACTGAAGCTTTCTTT. Together with reference TRBV30 and TRBJ1-1, the CDR3 gives the full variable domain: SQTIHQWPATLVQPVGSPLSLECTVEGTSNPNLYWYRQAAGRGLQLLFYSVGIGQISSEVPQNLSASRPQDRQFILSSKKLLLSDSGFYLCACTREGRNTEAFFGQGTRLTVV.

A few counts support this clone. The genes are TRBV11-2 and TRBJ1-1, with 7 bases aligning to TRBD1. This CDR3 region has 14 residues. The V gene's germline CDR1 is SGHAT and CDR2 FQNNGV. V was clipped by 3 bases and J by 3 bases; unmatched bases: 4. Written as DNA, the CDR3 is TGTGCCAGCAGCTTCGTCAGGGGGGACACTGAAGCTTTCTTT. It translates to CASSFVRGDTEAFF.

This clone has a handful of counts. This chain joins TRBV7-2 and TRBJ1-3; D perhaps matches TRBD1 (6 bases). Trimming pared 8 bases from V and 0 bases from J, leaving 14 bases between. CDR3 size: 15 residues. Germline assignment: CDR1 SGHTA and CDR2 FQGNSA. The CDR3 DNA reads TGTGCCAGCGACCGGACAGCGACCTCTGGAAACACCATATATTTT. Translation gives CASDRTATSGNTIYF.

This clone was seen a handful of times. The chain recombines TRBV7-3 with TRBJ1-5; possible D gene TRBD1, 5 bases. The CDR3 runs 15 residues. The germline V gene encodes CDR1 SGHTA and CDR2 FQGTGA. V was pared by 3 bases and J by 0 bases, with 9 bases between. The DNA of the CDR3 is TGTGCCAGCAGCTTGTCCAGGGTTAGCAATCAGCCCCAGCATTTT. Translating gives CASSLSRVSNQPQHF.

The J gene is TRBJ1-5, the V gene TRBV28; D gene uncertain. Trimming took 3 bases from V and 6 from J, leaving 12 bases between them. The CDR3 has 14 residues. Germline CDR1 and CDR2: MDHEN and SYDVKM. CDR3 sequence reads: CASSFGGGVQPQHF. CDR3 nucleotide sequence: TGTGCCAGCAGTTTCGGTGGCGGGGTTCAGCCCCAGCATTTT.

This clone turned up a few times. The chain has TRBV6-4 and TRBJ2-2; 9 nucleotides line up with TRBD2. The germline V gene encodes CDR1 MRHNA and CDR2 SNTAGT. V was clipped by 0 bases and J by 4 bases; unmatched bases: 0. The CDR3 contains 15 residues. CDR3 loop: CASSDSAGGTGELFF. The CDR3 nucleotides read TGTGCCAGCAGTGACTCAGCGGGGGGCACCGGGGAGCTGTTTTTT.

This sequence joins TRBV28 and TRBJ1-2; a weak D match, TRBD1 (6 bases). Trimming took 1 base from V and 4 from J, leaving 19 bases between them. The germline gives CDR1 MDHEN, CDR2 SYDVKM. CDR3 length: 17 amino acids. CDR3 nucleotide sequence: TGTGCCAGCAGTTTATCGGGGGGCAATGGGGTCATCTATGGCTACACCTTC. Its protein product is CASSLSGGNGVIYGYTF.

The chain employs TRBV9 and TRBJ2-2, with D possibly TRBD2 on 5 matching bases. The V gene's germline CDR1 is SGDLS and CDR2 YYNGEE. Trimming removed 0 bases from V and 1 base from J, with 7 bases in between. The CDR3 has 15 amino acids. The DNA for the CDR3 is TGTGCCAGCAGCGTAGTAGCGCAGAACACCGGGGAGCTGTTTTTT. Its protein product is CASSVVAQNTGELFF.

This clone was detected once. The rearrangement links TRBV2 to TRBJ2-7, with a possible D match to TRBD2 (5 bases). Per germline, CDR1 SNHLY and CDR2 FYNNEI. The CDR3 is made up of 14 amino acids. V lost 3 bases and J 2 bases, leaving 11 bases between the germline ends. DNA for the CDR3: TGTGCCAGCAGTGAGGATCCGGGGACCTACGAGCAGTACTTC. It yields the protein CASSEDPGTYEQYF.

J is TRBJ2-3 and V is TRBV9; D possibly corresponds to TRBD1 (5 bases). The CDR3 totals 14 residues. The germline gives CDR1 SGDLS, CDR2 YYNGEE. V was cut by 4 bases and J by 6 bases, with 15 bases left in between. CDR3 region: CASSLRERQDTQYF. As DNA, the CDR3 is TGTGCCAGCAGCCTCCGAGAAAGACAGGATACGCAGTATTTT.

V usage is TRBV2 and J usage is TRBJ1-4, with 9 bases lining up with TRBD1. CDR1 and CDR2 (germline): SNHLY, FYNNEI. This CDR3 has 12 residues. J lost 8 bases, V lost 10 bases, and 5 bases had no gene match. CDR3 amino acids: CATGTGREKLFF. The DNA of the CDR3 is TGTGCCACCGGGACAGGGAGGGAAAAACTGTTTTTT.

By share of the sample, this clone is medium-sized. V usage is TRBV25-1 and J usage is TRBJ1-5; TRBD1 is a possible D gene (6 bases). V lost 6 bases to trimming and J lost 4 bases, with 16 bases between them. The germline gives CDR1 MGHDK, CDR2 SYGVNS. The CDR3 is 15 amino acids. The CDR3, as DNA: TGTGCCAGCAGCCAATCGGGACAACCAAATCAGCCCCAGCATTTT. Translation: CASSQSGQPNQPQHF.

The rearrangement joins TRBV30 to TRBJ1-5; 10 bases are a match to TRBD1. CDR1 and CDR2 (germline): GTSNPN, SVGIG (reference sequence). This CDR3 spans 13 amino acids. The J segment lost 4 bases and the V segment lost 4 bases, leaving 1 base of the junction unmatched. This chain's CDR3 is CAWKGQGNQPQHF. The CDR3 DNA reads as TGTGCCTGGAAGGGACAGGGGAATCAGCCCCAGCATTTT.

The chain uses TRBV10-3 and TRBJ2-1; D perhaps matches TRBD2 (6 bases). There are 15 residues in the CDR3. Germline CDR1 reads ENHRY; CDR2 reads SYGVKD. The V and J ends lost 5 bases and 0 bases respectively, with 11 bases between them. CDR3 sequence (DNA): TGTGCCATCAGTCAGCCCGGGAGCTCCTACAATGAGCAGTTCTTC. It yields the protein CAISQPGSSYNEQFF.

This clone was observed a few times. The genes are TRBV21-1 and TRBJ2-2; the table's D call, TRBD1, was not checked against the DNA. TRBV21-1 is recorded as a pseudogene. The CDR3 is made up of 19 amino acids. DNA of the CDR3: TGTGCCAGCAGCTGTGAAGGGACAGGGGGCGCGGGGAAGACCGGGGAGCTGTTTTTT. It codes for CASSCEGTGGAGKTGELFF.

V gene TRBV2 combines with J gene TRBJ1-2, with 8 bases fitting TRBD1. This CDR3 region has 12 residues. Germline lookup yields CDR1 SNHLY and CDR2 FYNNEI. After removal of 9 bases from V and 2 bases from J, the junction contained 2 bases not matched to a gene. Here the CDR3 DNA reads TGTGCCAGACAGGGGGGAAACTATGGCTACACCTTC. It codes for CARQGGNYGYTF.

This chain connects TRBV6-1 to TRBJ2-6; 7 positions agree with TRBD1. Germline loops: CDR1 MNHNS, CDR2 SASEGT. The V and J ends lost 2 bases and 2 bases, in that order; junction bases with no gene match: 0. The CDR3 totals 15 residues. CDR3 protein: CASSEQGAGANVLTF. The CDR3 coding sequence is TGTGCCAGCAGTGAACAGGGGGCTGGGGCCAACGTCCTGACTTTC.

The V gene is TRBV28, the J gene TRBJ1-3, with 9 bases identical to TRBD1. Per germline, CDR1 MDHEN and CDR2 SYDVKM. The CDR3 is made up of 17 amino acids. Germline trimming cut 6 bases from V and 4 bases from J; bases unmatched to any gene: 13. The DNA for the CDR3 is TGTGCCAGCAGGCACAATAACAGGGGGCAGAGGGGAAACACCATATATTTT. This encodes CASRHNNRGQRGNTIYF. Supplemented by reference TRBV28 and TRBJ1-3, the full variable domain reads DVKVTQSSRYLVKRTGEKVFLECVQDMDHENMFWYRQDPGLGLRLIYFSYDVKMKEKGDIPEGYSVSREKKERFSLILESASTNQTSMYLCASRHNNRGQRGNTIYFGEGSWLTVV.

This clone was seen only once. This chain links TRBV28 with TRBJ2-6, with 9 bases fitting TRBD1. Germline V gives CDR1 MDHEN, CDR2 SYDVKM. This CDR3 has 16 residues. V gave up 7 bases and J gave up 4 bases; unmatched junction bases: 8. CDR3 amino acids: CASKQQGASGANVLTF. Here the CDR3 DNA reads TGTGCCAGCAAGCAACAGGGGGCTTCGGGGGCCAACGTCCTGACTTTC.

The genes are TRBV5-1 and TRBJ1-1; tentatively, D is TRBD1 (5 bases). Germline CDR1 and CDR2: SGHRS and YFSETQ. The ends were cut back, 0 bases at V and 6 bases at J, with 6 bases in the middle. This CDR3 has 12 residues. The CDR3 DNA sequence: TGCGCCAGCAGCTTGGAAGGGGCTGAAGCTTTCTTT. Translation: CASSLEGAEAFF. Combining the CDR3 with reference TRBV5-1 and TRBJ1-1 gives the whole variable domain KAGVTQTPRYLIKTRGQQVTLSCSPISGHRSVSWYQQTPGQGLQFLFEYFSETQRNKGNFPGRFSGRQFSNSRSEMNVSTLELGDSALYLCASSLEGAEAFFGQGTRLTVV.

CDR3 region: CASSQDFRGDSPLHF. DNA of the CDR3: TGTGCCAGCAGCCAAGATTTCAGGGGGGATTCACCCCTCCACTTT. The V and J genes are TRBV14 and TRBJ1-6, with 7 bases matching TRBD1. Germline V CDR1 and CDR2: SGHDN, FVKESK. After removal of 0 bases from V and 8 bases from J, the junction contained 4 bases not matched to a gene. The CDR3 sequence is 15 residues long.

The chain links TRBV30 to TRBJ1-1, with a tentative D call TRBD1 (6 bases). This CDR3 has 15 residues. Between the trimmed V and J ends, which lost 1 base and 1 base, there was a span of 13 bases. Germline values: CDR1 GTSNPN, CDR2 SVGIG (reference sequence). The CDR3 DNA follows: TGTGCCTGGAGTGCGGGGGGCGCTTCGAACACTGAAGCTTTCTTT. Protein: CAWSAGGASNTEAFF.